The 13 T cell receptor beta chains in this list originate from one sample, sequenced in a study of CD8+ T cells in alopecia areata. Extraction of RNA preceded its reverse transcription into cDNA, which served as the sequencing template. Only in-frame clones appear in the TCRdb table, and some are missing; sequencing was by immunoSEQ multiplex PCR. The sample lists roughly 110,000 clones, 65% to 85% occurring once. Indicated treatment: oral pan-JAK inhibitor, 5-10 mg twice daily. Material: CD8+ T cells sorted from blood, obtained at week 24, from a patient treated with tofacitinib. The receptors were sampled from a human donor with alopecia areata.

The chain joins TRBV2 to TRBJ2-1; D gene uncertain. Germline CDR1 SNHLY, CDR2 FYNNEI. The CDR3 runs 11 residues. V shed 9 bases and J shed 9 bases, with 12 bases lying between them. The chain's CDR3 is CARNLAGEQFF. CDR3 nucleotide sequence: TGTGCCAGAAACTTAGCTGGTGAGCAGTTCTTC.

The chain combines TRBV15 with TRBJ2-5; 9 bases fit TRBD1. The J call may be mistaken, given a closer DNA end match to TRBJ2-7. This CDR3 contains 15 residues. Germline values: CDR1 LNHNV, CDR2 YYDKDF (reference sequence). The CDR3 DNA follows: TGTGCCACCAGCAGAAGCCGGGACAGGGTCGACGAGCAGTACTTC. Residues: CATSRSRDRVDEQYF.

This clone has just one count. Here the CDR3 DNA reads TGTGCCAGCAGTTACACGACAGGTCCTCTCCCAGATACGCAGTATTTT. Translating it yields CASSYTTGPLPDTQYF. The chain uses TRBV6-5 and TRBJ2-3; perhaps TRBD1 as D (6 bases). Germline V gene lookup returns CDR1 MNHEY and CDR2 SVGAGI. Trimming shortened V by 2 bases and J by 4 bases, and 16 bases separated the two germline ends. This CDR3 is built from 16 residues.

The gene calls are TRBV5-4 and TRBJ1-1; D gene uncertain. The germline V gene encodes CDR1 SGHNT and CDR2 YYREEE (reference sequence). Trimming left V 4 bases short and J 0 bases short, with 10 bases between. This CDR3 spans 14 amino acids. CDR3 region: CASSRGSVNTEAFF. As DNA, the CDR3 is TGTGCCAGCAGCCGTGGGTCTGTGAACACTGAAGCTTTCTTT.

Only one count was recorded for this clone. V and J are TRBV10-3 and TRBJ2-3; D might be TRBD2 (7 bases). V lost 3 bases and J lost 2, with 9 bases in between. Germline lookup yields CDR1 ENHRY and CDR2 SYGVKD. The CDR3 consists of 14 residues. CDR3 sequence reads: CAISDRGATDTQYF. The CDR3 bases are TGTGCCATCAGTGACCGGGGGGCCACAGATACGCAGTATTTT.

The chain links TRBV5-4 to TRBJ2-7, with D unclear. The V gene lost 0 bases and the J gene lost 6 bases, with 4 bases spanning the gap. Germline V lookup: CDR1 SGHNT, CDR2 YYREEE (reference sequence). The CDR3 is 11 amino acids. The chain's CDR3 is CASSLGGEQYF. As DNA, the CDR3 is TGTGCCAGCAGCTTGGGGGGCGAGCAGTACTTC. Together with reference TRBV5-4 and TRBJ2-7, the CDR3 gives the full variable domain: ETGVTQSPTHLIKTRGQQVTLRCSSQSGHNTVSWYQQALGQGPQFIFQYYREEENGRGNFPPRFSGLQFPNYSSELNVNALELDDSALYLCASSLGGEQYFGPGTRLTVT.

Remarks on this clone: The sample carries other DNA sequences with the same CDR3. This chain joins TRBV19 and TRBJ1-1; D call uncertain. This CDR3 has 12 residues. Trimming stripped 6 bases from V and 1 base from J, with 6 bases between. Germline-derived CDR1 and CDR2 are LNHDA and SQIVND (reference sequence). The CDR3 protein is CASSLGNTEAFF. The DNA for the CDR3 is TGTGCCAGTAGCCTCGGGAACACTGAAGCTTTCTTT.

The V gene is TRBV4-3, the J gene TRBJ2-7; TRBD1 might be the D (5 bases). Deletions cut 0 bases from V and 2 bases from J, with 11 bases between. The germline V gene encodes CDR1 LGHNA and CDR2 YSLEER. CDR3 length: 15 amino acids. The CDR3 DNA follows: TGCGCCAGCAGCCAAGAAGTGGGGCTACCCTACGAGCAGTACTTC. It is translated as CASSQEVGLPYEQYF.

The rearrangement uses TRBV4-1 and TRBJ2-1; 7 positions match TRBD1. The CDR3 has 16 amino acids. Germline assignment: CDR1 MGHRA and CDR2 YSYEKL. V shed 6 bases, J shed 5 bases, and the junction held 13 bases outside the gene matches. CDR3 DNA: TGCGCCAGCAGTCAACGTGACAGGGTTCAAGACAATGAGCAGTTCTTC. This translates into CASSQRDRVQDNEQFF.

In this sample, this clone turned up many times. The gene calls are TRBV7-9 and TRBJ2-7, with D tentatively TRBD1 or TRBD2 (5 bases each). The CDR3 is 16 amino acids. The V and J ends lost 5 bases and 7 bases respectively, with 24 bases between them. Germline loops: CDR1 SEHNR, CDR2 FQNEAQ (reference sequence). Here the CDR3 reads CASSRSEGTFLGEQYF. Written as DNA, the CDR3 is TGTGCCAGCAGCCGAAGTGAGGGGACGTTTTTAGGAGAGCAGTACTTC.

This chain joins TRBV23-1 and TRBJ2-1; D assignment may be TRBD1 or TRBD2 (5 bases each). TRBV23-1 is sorted into the ORF group, with uncertain function. This CDR3 has 15 amino acids. V was clipped by 5 bases and J by 5 bases, with 16 bases between them. The CDR3 bases are TGCGCCAGCAGTGAAAGGGGAGATCAAGACAATGAGCAGTTCTTC. Translated, it gives CASSERGDQDNEQFF.

CDR3 sequence (DNA): TGTGCCAGCAGCCCAAGGGGGACAGTTTACTCTGGGGCCAACGTCCTGACTTTC. Amino acids: CASSPRGTVYSGANVLTF. The J gene is TRBJ2-6, the V gene TRBV7-3, with TRBD1 matching 7 bases. This CDR3 has 18 residues. From germline, CDR1 is SGHTA and CDR2 FQGTGA. The V segment lost 5 bases and the J segment 0 bases; nucleotides outside the gene matches: 10.

This chain connects TRBV4-1 to TRBJ1-6, with no clear D. The CDR3 length is 13 residues. The ends were cut back, 2 bases at V and 10 bases at J, with 9 bases in the middle. The germline CDR1 and CDR2 sequences are MGHRA and YSYEKL. The CDR3 DNA sequence: TGCGCCAGCAGCCAATCCCCATCCTCACCCCTCCACTTT. It translates to CASSQSPSSPLHF.